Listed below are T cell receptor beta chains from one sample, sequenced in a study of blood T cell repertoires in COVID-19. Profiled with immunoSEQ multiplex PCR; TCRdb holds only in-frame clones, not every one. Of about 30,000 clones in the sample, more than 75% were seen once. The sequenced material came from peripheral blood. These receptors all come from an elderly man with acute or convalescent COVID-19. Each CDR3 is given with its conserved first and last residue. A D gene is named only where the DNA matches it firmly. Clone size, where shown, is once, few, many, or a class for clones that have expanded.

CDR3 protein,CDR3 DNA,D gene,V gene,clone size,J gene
CASSLGSGQGGEKLFF,TGCGCCAGCAGCTTGGGATCGGGGCAGGGAGGCGAAAAACTGTTTTTT,NA,TRBV5-1,NA,TRBJ1-4
CASSAGQDQETQYF,TGTGCCAGCAGCGCCGGACAGGACCAAGAGACCCAGTACTTC,TRBD1,TRBV9,NA,TRBJ2-5
CASRAGTGYTGELFF,TGTGCCAGCAGGGCCGGGACAGGCTACACCGGGGAGCTGTTTTTT,TRBD1,TRBV7-2,NA,TRBJ2-2
CASSEFSMNGELFF,TGTGCCAGCAGTGAATTTAGTATGAACGGGGAGCTGTTTTTT,NA,TRBV25-1,NA,TRBJ2-2
CASSQEWRRVNSPLHF,TGTGCCAGCAGCCAAGAATGGAGACGGGTCAATTCACCCCTCCACTTT,NA,TRBV3-1/TRBV3-2,few,TRBJ1-6
CASSFTSGRRYEQYF,TGTGCCAGCAGTTTCACTAGCGGGAGGAGATACGAGCAGTACTTC,TRBD2,TRBV6-5,NA,TRBJ2-7
CASSRTRDRTYEQYF,TGTGCCAGCAGCCGGACCCGGGACAGAACCTACGAGCAGTACTTC,TRBD1,TRBV7-8,NA,TRBJ2-7
CASRLQGRETQYF,TGTGCCAGCAGGCTACAGGGAAGAGAGACCCAGTACTTC,NA,TRBV7-2,NA,TRBJ2-5
CASSDTSGHTDTQYF,TGTGCCAGCAGTGACACTAGCGGACACACAGATACGCAGTATTTT,TRBD2,TRBV27,NA,TRBJ2-3
CASSQVGLAGGQETQYF,TGTGCCAGCAGCCAAGTGGGGCTAGCGGGAGGGCAAGAGACCCAGTACTTC,TRBD2,TRBV3-1/TRBV3-2,once,TRBJ2-5
CAVLPRGGAGTEAFF,TGTGCCGTATTACCTAGAGGGGGAGCCGGCACTGAAGCTTTCTTT,NA,TRBV3-1/TRBV3-2,NA,TRBJ1-1
CASSITQGLGLQHF,TGTGCCAGTAGTATTACACAGGGCTTAGGGCTCCAGCATTTT,NA,TRBV19,NA,TRBJ1-5
CASSPSGGDLINNEQFF,TGCGCCAGCAGCCCTAGCGGGGGGGACCTCATCAACAATGAGCAGTTCTTC,TRBD2,TRBV4-1,NA,TRBJ2-1
CSARRVGTGDEAFF,TGCAGCGCGCGACGCGTAGGGACAGGGGATGAAGCTTTCTTT,TRBD1,TRBV29-1,once,TRBJ1-1
CASRPISSVNQETQYF,TGTGCCAGCAGACCAATTTCTAGCGTTAATCAAGAGACCCAGTACTTC,NA,TRBV7-6,once,TRBJ2-5
CASSQDLAASAGRNEQFF,TGCGCCAGCAGCCAAGATCTCGCGGCTAGCGCGGGAAGAAATGAGCAGTTCTTC,NA,TRBV4-1,few,TRBJ2-1
CSVVIPGQDYGYTF,TGCAGCGTTGTAATACCGGGACAGGACTATGGCTACACCTTC,TRBD1,TRBV29-1,NA,TRBJ1-2
CASSGGTLDYNEQFF,TGTGCCAGCAGTGGCGGGACTCTGGATTACAATGAGCAGTTCTTC,NA,TRBV2,NA,TRBJ2-1
CASSGGLAGVGTDTQYF,TGTGCCAGCAGCGGGGGACTAGCGGGAGTCGGCACAGATACGCAGTATTTT,TRBD2,TRBV5-6,NA,TRBJ2-3
CASSEGSTDTQYF,TGTGCCAGCAGTGAGGGCAGCACAGATACGCAGTATTTT,NA,TRBV25-1,NA,TRBJ2-3
CASSPGQGLAGVRETQYF,TGTGCCAGCAGTCCGGGACAGGGCCTAGCGGGAGTGCGGGAGACCCAGTACTTC,NA,TRBV2,NA,TRBJ2-5
CASPMGSGRPYF,TGTGCCAGCCCCATGGGTAGCGGGAGGCCCTACTTC,NA,TRBV21-1,NA,TRBJ2-7
CASSSLRYNEQFF,TGTGCCAGCAGCTCCCTGAGGTACAATGAGCAGTTCTTC,NA,TRBV7-9,NA,TRBJ2-1
CSASTGGNTEAFF,TGCAGTGCTAGTACAGGGGGGAACACTGAAGCTTTCTTT,TRBD1,TRBV20-1,NA,TRBJ1-1
CASRREAQETQYF,TGTGCCAGCCGGCGGGAGGCGCAAGAGACCCAGTACTTC,TRBD2,TRBV18,NA,TRBJ2-5
CARSPGLAGGRKTQYF,TGTGCCAGAAGCCCAGGACTAGCGGGGGGGCGCAAGACCCAGTACTTC,TRBD2,TRBV5-3,NA,TRBJ2-5
CASTWGRANTEAFF,TGTGCCAGTACGTGGGGCAGGGCGAACACTGAAGCTTTCTTT,NA,TRBV19,medium-sized,TRBJ1-1
CASSLAGQSRDTEAFF,TGTGCCAGCAGCTTAGCGGGACAGTCGCGGGACACTGAAGCTTTCTTT,TRBD1,TRBV11-2,few,TRBJ1-1
CASSDTLNPGTGEYNSNQPQHF,TGTGCCAGCAGTGACACACTAAACCCGGGAACAGGGGAGTACAATAGCAATCAGCCCCAGCATTTT,TRBD1,TRBV6-4,NA,TRBJ1-5
CASSRWTEPYEQYF,TGTGCCAGCAGCCGTTGGACTGAACCCTACGAGCAGTACTTC,NA,TRBV7-9,few,TRBJ2-7
CASSIAGGRKEQFF,TGTGCCAGTAGTATAGCTGGGGGCCGGAAGGAGCAGTTCTTC,NA,TRBV19,NA,TRBJ2-1